The sequence of this TCR beta chain was determined in a study of blood T cell repertoires in COVID-19. Study context: Some COVID-19 samples were acute and others convalescent; all came from the United States, Italy and Spain. Sources were T cells, B-cell-depleted T cells, or PBMCs; the material itself was cDNA or gDNA.

CDR1 and CDR2 (germline): MNHEY, SVGAGI. The germline V and J ends were trimmed by 6 bases and 4 bases, with 10 bases remaining between them. The CDR3 is made up of 14 amino acids. As handled by the study authors: Estimates of nucleated cell counts were drawn from the amplification of reference gene primers. Method: immunoSEQ multiplex PCR; TCRdb's copy keeps in-frame clones and lacks some. V and J calls and clone size are given by that table; D and trimming were obtained from the DNA. The sample shows about 160,000 clones, roughly 80% of them seen only once. Input material: peripheral blood. This clonotype was obtained from a man younger than 35 with active or convalescent COVID-19. The rearrangement uses TRBV6-5 and TRBJ1-6, with D tentatively TRBD1 (5 bases). Written as DNA, the CDR3 is TGTGCCAGCAGGACGACAGAGTATAATTCACCCCTCCACTTT. This translates into CASRTTEYNSPLHF.